This entry concerns a single TCR beta chain. Template material for TCR beta VDJ and CDR3 profiling consisted of genomic DNA. Each CDR3 protein is one row after TCRdb ran MiXCR on the reads. This sample has 200,000 to 300,000 distinct CDR3 sequences, with around 82% found just once. These data belong to a study of CD8+CD57+ T cells in acquired aplastic anemia. The patients chosen for sequencing had shown expansion of CD8+CD57+ cells (detected by flow cytometry). This receptor was identified in a human donor with aplastic anemia. Sequencing was carried out using sorted CD4+, CD8+, or CD8+CD57+ T cells (not recorded which) from PBMCs.

The DNA for the CDR3 is TGTGCCAGCAGCTCACGGGACAGGGGAGTCTACGAGCAGTACTTC. It encodes CASSSRDRGVYEQYF. The chain uses TRBV11-3 and TRBJ2-7, with TRBD1 identical over 10 bases. The CDR3 runs 15 residues. J was trimmed by 3 bases and V by 4 bases; bases with no gene match: 6. Per the germline V gene, CDR1 is SGHNT and CDR2 is YENEEA.